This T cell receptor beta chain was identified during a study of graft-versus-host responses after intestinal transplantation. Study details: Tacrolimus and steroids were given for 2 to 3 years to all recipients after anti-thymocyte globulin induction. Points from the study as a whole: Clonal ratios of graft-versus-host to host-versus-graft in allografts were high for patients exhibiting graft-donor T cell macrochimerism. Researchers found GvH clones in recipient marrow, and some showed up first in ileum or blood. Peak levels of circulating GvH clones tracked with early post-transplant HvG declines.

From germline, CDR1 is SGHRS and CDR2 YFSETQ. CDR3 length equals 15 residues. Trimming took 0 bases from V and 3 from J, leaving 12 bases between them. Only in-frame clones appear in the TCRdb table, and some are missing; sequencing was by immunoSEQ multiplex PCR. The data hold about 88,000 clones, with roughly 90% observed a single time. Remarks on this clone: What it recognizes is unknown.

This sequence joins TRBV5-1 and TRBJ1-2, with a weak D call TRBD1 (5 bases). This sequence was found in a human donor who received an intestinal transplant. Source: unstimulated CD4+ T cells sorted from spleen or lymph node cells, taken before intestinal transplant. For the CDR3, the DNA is TGCGCCAGCAGCTTGGCGGTTGCGGGGGACTATGGCTACACCTTC. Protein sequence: CASSLAVAGDYGYTF.